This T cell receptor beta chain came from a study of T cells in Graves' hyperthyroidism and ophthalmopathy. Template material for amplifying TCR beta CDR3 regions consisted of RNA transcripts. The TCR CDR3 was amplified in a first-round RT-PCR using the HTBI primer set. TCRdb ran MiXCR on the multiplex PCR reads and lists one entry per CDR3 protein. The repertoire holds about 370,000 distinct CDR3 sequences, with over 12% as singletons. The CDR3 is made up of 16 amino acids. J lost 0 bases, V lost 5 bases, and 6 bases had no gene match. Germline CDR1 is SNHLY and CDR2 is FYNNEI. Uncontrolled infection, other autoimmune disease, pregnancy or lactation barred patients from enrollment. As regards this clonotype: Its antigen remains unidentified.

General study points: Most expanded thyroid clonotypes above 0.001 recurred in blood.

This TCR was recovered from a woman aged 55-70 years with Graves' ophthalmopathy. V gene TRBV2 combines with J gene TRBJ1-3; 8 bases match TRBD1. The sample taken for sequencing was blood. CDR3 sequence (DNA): TGTGCCAGCAGTACGGGACAGGCCTACTCTGGAAACACCATATATTTT. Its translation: CASSTGQAYSGNTIYF.